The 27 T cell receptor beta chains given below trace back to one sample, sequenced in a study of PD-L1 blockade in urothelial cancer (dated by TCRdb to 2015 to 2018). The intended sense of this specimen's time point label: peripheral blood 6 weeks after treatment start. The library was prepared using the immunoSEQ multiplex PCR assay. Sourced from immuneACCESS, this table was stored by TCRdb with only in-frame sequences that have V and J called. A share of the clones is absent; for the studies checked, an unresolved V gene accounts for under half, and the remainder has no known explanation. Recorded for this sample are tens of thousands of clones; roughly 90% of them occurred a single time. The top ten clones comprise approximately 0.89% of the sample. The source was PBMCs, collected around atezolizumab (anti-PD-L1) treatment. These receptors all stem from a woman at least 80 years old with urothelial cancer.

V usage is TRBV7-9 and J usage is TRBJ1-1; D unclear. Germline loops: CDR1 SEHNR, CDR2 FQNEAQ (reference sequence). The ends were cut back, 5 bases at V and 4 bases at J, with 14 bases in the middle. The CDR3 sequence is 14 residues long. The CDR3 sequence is CASSPRSGSTEAFF. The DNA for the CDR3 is TGTGCCAGCAGCCCCCGATCGGGGAGCACTGAAGCTTTCTTT.

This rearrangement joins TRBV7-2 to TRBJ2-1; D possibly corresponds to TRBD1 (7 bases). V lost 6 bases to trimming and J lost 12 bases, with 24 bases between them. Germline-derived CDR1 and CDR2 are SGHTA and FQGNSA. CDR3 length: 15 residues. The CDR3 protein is CASSRNPGPQGGQFF. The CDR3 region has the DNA TGTGCCAGCAGTCGAAACCCGGGACCCCAGGGGGGGCAGTTCTTC.

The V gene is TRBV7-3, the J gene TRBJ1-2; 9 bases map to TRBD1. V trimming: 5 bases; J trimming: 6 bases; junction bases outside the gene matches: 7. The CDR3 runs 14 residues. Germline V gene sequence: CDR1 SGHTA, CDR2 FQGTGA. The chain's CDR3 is CASSQTGTGNGYTF. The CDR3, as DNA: TGTGCCAGCAGCCAAACCGGGACAGGGAATGGCTACACCTTC. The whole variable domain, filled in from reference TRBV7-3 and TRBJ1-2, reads GAGVSQTPSNKVTEKGKYVELRCDPISGHTALYWYRQSLGQGPEFLIYFQGTGAADDSGLPNDRFFAVRPEGSVSTLKIQRTERGDSAVYLCASSQTGTGNGYTFGSGTRLTVV.

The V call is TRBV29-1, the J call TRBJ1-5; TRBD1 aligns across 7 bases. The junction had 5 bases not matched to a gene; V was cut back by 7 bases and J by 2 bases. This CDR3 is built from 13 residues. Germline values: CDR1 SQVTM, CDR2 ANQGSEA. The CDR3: CSGSTGGNQPQHF. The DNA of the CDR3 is TGCAGCGGATCTACAGGGGGCAATCAGCCCCAGCATTTT.

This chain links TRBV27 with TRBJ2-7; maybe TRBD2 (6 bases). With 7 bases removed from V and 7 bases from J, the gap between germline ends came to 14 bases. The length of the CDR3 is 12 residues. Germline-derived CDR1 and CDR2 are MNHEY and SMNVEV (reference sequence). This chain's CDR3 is CASTGTGQEQYF. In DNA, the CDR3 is TGTGCCAGCACTGGGACTGGCCAAGAGCAGTACTTC.

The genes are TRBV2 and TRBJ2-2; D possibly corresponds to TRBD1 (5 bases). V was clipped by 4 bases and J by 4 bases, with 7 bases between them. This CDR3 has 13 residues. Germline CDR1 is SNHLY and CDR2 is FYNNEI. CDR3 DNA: TGTGCCAGCAGTGGGGGCAGCACCGGGGAGCTGTTTTTT. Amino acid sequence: CASSGGSTGELFF.

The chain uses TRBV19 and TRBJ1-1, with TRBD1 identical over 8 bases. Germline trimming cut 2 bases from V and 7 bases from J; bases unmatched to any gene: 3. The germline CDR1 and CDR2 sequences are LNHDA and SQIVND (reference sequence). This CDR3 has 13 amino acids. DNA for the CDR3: TGTGCCAGTAGTATACAGGGGGCTGGTGAAGCTTTCTTT. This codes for CASSIQGAGEAFF.

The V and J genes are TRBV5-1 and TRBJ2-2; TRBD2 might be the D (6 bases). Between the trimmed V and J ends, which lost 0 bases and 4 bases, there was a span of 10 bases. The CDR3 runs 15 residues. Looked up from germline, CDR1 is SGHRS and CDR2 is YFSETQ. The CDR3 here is CASSLDGGPTGELFF. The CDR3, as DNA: TGCGCCAGCAGCTTGGACGGGGGACCCACCGGGGAGCTGTTTTTT. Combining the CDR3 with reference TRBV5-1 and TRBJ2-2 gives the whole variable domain KAGVTQTPRYLIKTRGQQVTLSCSPISGHRSVSWYQQTPGQGLQFLFEYFSETQRNKGNFPGRFSGRQFSNSRSEMNVSTLELGDSALYLCASSLDGGPTGELFFGEGSRLTVL.

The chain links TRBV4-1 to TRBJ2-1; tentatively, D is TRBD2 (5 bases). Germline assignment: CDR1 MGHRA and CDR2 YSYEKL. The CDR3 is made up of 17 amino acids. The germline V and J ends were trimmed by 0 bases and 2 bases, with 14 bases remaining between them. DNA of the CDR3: TGCGCCAGCAGCCAAGAAGGAGCGGCGCCACCCTACAATGAGCAGTTCTTC. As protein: CASSQEGAAPPYNEQFF.

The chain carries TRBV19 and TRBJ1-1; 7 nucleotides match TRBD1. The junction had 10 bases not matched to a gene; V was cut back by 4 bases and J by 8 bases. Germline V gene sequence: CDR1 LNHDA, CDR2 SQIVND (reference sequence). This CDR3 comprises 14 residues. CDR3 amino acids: CASSTGQPFSEAFF. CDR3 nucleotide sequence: TGTGCCAGTAGTACGGGACAGCCCTTTTCGGAAGCTTTCTTT.

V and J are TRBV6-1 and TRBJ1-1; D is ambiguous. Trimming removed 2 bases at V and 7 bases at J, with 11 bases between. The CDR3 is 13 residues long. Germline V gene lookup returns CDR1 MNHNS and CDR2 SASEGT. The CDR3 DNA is TGTGCCAGCAGTGAATTATTCCGGAGTGAAGCTTTCTTT. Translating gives CASSELFRSEAFF.

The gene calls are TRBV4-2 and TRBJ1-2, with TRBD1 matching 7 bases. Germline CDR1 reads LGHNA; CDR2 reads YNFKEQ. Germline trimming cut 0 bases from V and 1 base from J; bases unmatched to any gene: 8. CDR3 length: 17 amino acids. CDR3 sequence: CASSQDGQGVLNYGYTF. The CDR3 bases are TGTGCCAGCAGCCAAGACGGCCAGGGGGTGCTTAACTATGGCTACACCTTC.

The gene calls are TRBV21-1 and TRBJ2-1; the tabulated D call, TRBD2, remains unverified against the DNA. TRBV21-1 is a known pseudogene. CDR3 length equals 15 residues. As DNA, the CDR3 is TGTGCTAGCAGCGATAGCGCAAATCTATACAATGAGCAGTTCTTC. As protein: CASSDSANLYNEQFF.

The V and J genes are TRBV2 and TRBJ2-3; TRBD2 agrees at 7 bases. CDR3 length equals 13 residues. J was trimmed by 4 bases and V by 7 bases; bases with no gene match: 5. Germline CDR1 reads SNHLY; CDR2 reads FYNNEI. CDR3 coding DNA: TGTGCCAGCACCGAGGGACTATCAGATACGCAGTATTTT. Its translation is CASTEGLSDTQYF.

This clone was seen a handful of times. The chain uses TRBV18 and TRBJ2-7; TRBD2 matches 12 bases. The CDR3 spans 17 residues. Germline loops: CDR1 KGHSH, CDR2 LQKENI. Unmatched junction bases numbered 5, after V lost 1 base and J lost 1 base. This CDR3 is CASSPLFGTSGSYEQYF. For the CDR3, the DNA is TGTGCCAGCTCACCACTTTTCGGGACTAGCGGGTCCTACGAGCAGTACTTC.

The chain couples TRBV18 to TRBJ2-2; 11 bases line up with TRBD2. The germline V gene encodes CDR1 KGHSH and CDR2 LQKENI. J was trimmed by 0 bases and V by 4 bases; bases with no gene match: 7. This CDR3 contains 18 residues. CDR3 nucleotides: TGTGCCAGCTCACAAATCATGACTAGCGGGGCGAACACCGGGGAGCTGTTTTTT. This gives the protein CASSQIMTSGANTGELFF. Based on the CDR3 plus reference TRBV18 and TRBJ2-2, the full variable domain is NAGVMQNPRHLVRRRGQEARLRCSPMKGHSHVYWYRQLPEEGLKFMVYLQKENIIDESGMPKERFSAEFPKEGPSILRIQQVVRGDSAAYFCASSQIMTSGANTGELFFGEGSRLTVL.

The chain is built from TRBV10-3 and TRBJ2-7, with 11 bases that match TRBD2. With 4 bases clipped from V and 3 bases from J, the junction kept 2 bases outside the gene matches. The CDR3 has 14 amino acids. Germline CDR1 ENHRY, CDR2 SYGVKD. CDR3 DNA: TGTGCCATCAGTGGAGGGACTAGCGGCTACGAGCAGTACTTC. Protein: CAISGGTSGYEQYF.

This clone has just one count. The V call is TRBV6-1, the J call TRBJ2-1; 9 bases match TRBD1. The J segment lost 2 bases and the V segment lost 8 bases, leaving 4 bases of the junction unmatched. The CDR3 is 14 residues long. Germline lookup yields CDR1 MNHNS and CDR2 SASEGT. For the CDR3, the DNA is TGTGCCAGCTTGGACAGGGGCCCCTACAATGAGCAGTTCTTC. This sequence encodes CASLDRGPYNEQFF.

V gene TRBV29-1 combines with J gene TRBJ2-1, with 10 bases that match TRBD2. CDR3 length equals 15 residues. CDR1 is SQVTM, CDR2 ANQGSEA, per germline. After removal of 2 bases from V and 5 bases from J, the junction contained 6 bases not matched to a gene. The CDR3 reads CSVEKREGRNNEQFF. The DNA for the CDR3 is TGCAGCGTTGAAAAGCGGGAGGGCCGGAACAATGAGCAGTTCTTC.

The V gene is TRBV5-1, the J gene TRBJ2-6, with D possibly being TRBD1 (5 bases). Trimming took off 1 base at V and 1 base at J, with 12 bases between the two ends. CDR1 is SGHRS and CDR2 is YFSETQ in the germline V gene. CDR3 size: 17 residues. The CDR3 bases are TGCGCCAGCAGCTTGCCTCGTCAGGGATCTGGGGCCAACGTCCTGACTTTC. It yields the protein CASSLPRQGSGANVLTF.

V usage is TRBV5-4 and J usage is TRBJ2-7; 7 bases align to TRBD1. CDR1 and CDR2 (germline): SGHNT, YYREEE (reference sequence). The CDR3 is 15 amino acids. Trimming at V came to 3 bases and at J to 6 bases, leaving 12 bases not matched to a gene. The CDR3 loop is CASSSELRGSREQYF. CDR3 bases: TGTGCCAGCAGCTCGGAACTCAGGGGGTCTCGCGAGCAGTACTTC.

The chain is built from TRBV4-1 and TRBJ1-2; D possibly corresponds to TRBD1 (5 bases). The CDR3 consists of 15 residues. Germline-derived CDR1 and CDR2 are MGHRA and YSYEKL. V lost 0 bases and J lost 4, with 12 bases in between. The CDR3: CASSQEVGRVYGYTF. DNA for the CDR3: TGCGCCAGCAGCCAAGAAGTGGGGCGCGTCTATGGCTACACCTTC.

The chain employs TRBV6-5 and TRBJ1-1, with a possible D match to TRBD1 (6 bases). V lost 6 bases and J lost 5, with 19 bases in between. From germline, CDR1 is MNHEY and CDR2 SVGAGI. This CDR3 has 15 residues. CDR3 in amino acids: CASSQKGGSVTEAFF. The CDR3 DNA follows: TGTGCCAGCAGCCAGAAGGGGGGGAGTGTAACTGAAGCTTTCTTT.

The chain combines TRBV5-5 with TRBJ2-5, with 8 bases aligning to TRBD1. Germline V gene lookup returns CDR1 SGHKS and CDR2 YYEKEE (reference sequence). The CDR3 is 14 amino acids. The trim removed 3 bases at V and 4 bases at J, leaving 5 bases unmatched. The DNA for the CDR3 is TGTGCCAGCAGCTCTCGACAGGGGACAGAGACCCAGTACTTC. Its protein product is CASSSRQGTETQYF.

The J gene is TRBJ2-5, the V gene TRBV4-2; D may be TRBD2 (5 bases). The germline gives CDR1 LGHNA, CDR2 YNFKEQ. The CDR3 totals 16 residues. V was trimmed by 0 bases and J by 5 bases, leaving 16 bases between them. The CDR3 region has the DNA TGTGCCAGCAGCCAAGATCGGGCGGGCCCGGGGGAGACCCAGTACTTC. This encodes CASSQDRAGPGETQYF.

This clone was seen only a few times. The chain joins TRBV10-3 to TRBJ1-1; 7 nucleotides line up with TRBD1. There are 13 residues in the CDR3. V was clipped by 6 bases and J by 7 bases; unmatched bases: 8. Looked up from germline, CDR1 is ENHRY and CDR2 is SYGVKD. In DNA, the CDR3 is TGTGCCATCAGAGACAGGGCGGTAGATGAAGCTTTCTTT. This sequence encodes CAIRDRAVDEAFF.

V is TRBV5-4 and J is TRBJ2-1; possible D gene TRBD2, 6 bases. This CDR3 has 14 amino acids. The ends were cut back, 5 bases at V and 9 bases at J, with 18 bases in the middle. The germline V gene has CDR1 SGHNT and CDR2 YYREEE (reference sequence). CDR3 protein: CASRTDYRPGEQFF. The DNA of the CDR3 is TGTGCCAGCAGGACGGACTATCGCCCAGGTGAGCAGTTCTTC.